This entry lists 27 T cell receptor beta chains sequenced from one sample in a study of T cells in localized non-small cell lung cancer. Only in-frame clones appear in the TCRdb table, and some are missing; sequencing was by immunoSEQ multiplex PCR. The table shows 60,000 to 75,000 clones, with 84% occurring only once. The sample was peripheral blood, taken before any cancer treatment. The receptors stem from a female donor over 55 with stage I lung adenocarcinoma.

The V gene is TRBV27, the J gene TRBJ2-2; 16 bases line up with TRBD2. The CDR3 is made up of 23 amino acids. CDR1 is MNHEY and CDR2 is SMNVEV in the germline V gene (reference sequence). The trim removed 5 bases at V and 7 bases at J, leaving 25 bases unmatched. The CDR3 protein is CASSRTGTSGRAEPENRGGELFF. For the CDR3, the DNA is TGTGCCAGCAGTCGCACCGGGACTAGCGGGAGGGCCGAGCCGGAAAATCGGGGCGGGGAGCTGTTTTTT.

This chain links TRBV6-5 with TRBJ1-1, with D uncertain. This CDR3 contains 15 residues. Trimming left V 0 bases short and J 0 bases short, with 8 bases between. Looked up from germline, CDR1 is MNHEY and CDR2 is SVGAGI. As DNA, the CDR3 is TGTGCCAGCAGTTACTCCTCGACGGTGAACACTGAAGCTTTCTTT. It yields the protein CASSYSSTVNTEAFF.

This clone was recorded only once. V gene TRBV4-2 combines with J gene TRBJ1-1, with 8 bases lining up with TRBD1. The junction had 10 bases not matched to a gene; V was cut back by 3 bases and J by 1 base. The CDR3 is made up of 17 amino acids. CDR1 and CDR2 (germline): LGHNA, YNFKEQ. CDR3 sequence: CASSQEFTGQENTEAFF. The CDR3, as DNA: TGTGCCAGCAGCCAGGAATTCACGGGACAGGAGAACACTGAAGCTTTCTTT.

This clone was recorded a few times. The V gene is TRBV7-3, the J gene TRBJ1-1, with 7 bases lining up with TRBD1. V gave up 3 bases and J gave up 5 bases; unmatched junction bases: 3. CDR1 SGHTA and CDR2 FQGTGA come from the germline V gene. The CDR3 length is 13 residues. The CDR3 DNA is TGTGCCAGCAGCTTGATGGGACAGACTGAAGCTTTCTTT. Its protein is CASSLMGQTEAFF.

This sequence joins TRBV11-2 and TRBJ1-2, with 8 bases identical to TRBD1. CDR3 length: 15 residues. The ends lost 3 bases at V and 4 bases at J; junction bases unmatched: 7. CDR1 is SGHAT and CDR2 is FQNNGV in the germline V gene. The CDR3, as DNA: TGTGCCAGCAGCTTGGGGACAGGACTGACCTATGGCTACACCTTC. The encoded protein is CASSLGTGLTYGYTF.

The genes are TRBV18 and TRBJ1-3; tentative D call: TRBD1 (6 bases). The CDR3 spans 13 residues. Germline CDR1 KGHSH, CDR2 LQKENI. Trimming pared 8 bases from V and 3 bases from J, leaving 11 bases between. The CDR3 loop reads CASTRGYGNTIYF. In nucleotides, the CDR3 is TGTGCCAGCACCAGGGGATATGGAAACACCATATATTTT.

The chain recombines TRBV29-1 with TRBJ1-1; 8 bases map to TRBD1. Germline CDR1 is SQVTM and CDR2 is ANQGSEA. After removal of 7 bases from V and 4 bases from J, the junction contained 8 bases not matched to a gene. CDR3 length: 13 residues. CDR3 residues: CSGRDRKATEAFF. CDR3 nucleotide sequence: TGCAGCGGCCGGGACAGGAAAGCCACTGAAGCTTTCTTT.

The V and J genes are TRBV5-4 and TRBJ2-5; TRBD2 aligns across 13 bases. The germline V gene has CDR1 SGHNT and CDR2 YYREEE (reference sequence). This CDR3 comprises 14 residues. V was pared by 10 bases and J by 1 base, with 4 bases of the junction left unmatched. The DNA for the CDR3 is TGTGCCGGTGGACTAGCGGGGGCCCAAGAGACCCAGTACTTC. Its translation is CAGGLAGAQETQYF.

The rearrangement joins TRBV2 to TRBJ1-6, with unresolved D. The V gene lost 7 bases and the J gene lost 8 bases, with 9 bases spanning the gap. This CDR3 comprises 12 residues. Germline CDR1 reads SNHLY; CDR2 reads FYNNEI. This chain's CDR3 is CASNTEDSPLHF. CDR3 nucleotides: TGTGCCAGCAACACAGAAGATTCACCCCTCCACTTT.

CDR3 amino acids: CASSLQAGVQETQYF. CDR3 nucleotides: TGTGCCAGCAGCTTACAAGCGGGGGTACAAGAGACCCAGTACTTC. The chain joins TRBV7-2 to TRBJ2-5; TRBD2 matches at 8 bases. Unmatched junction bases numbered 4, after V lost 2 bases and J lost 2 bases. The germline gives CDR1 SGHTA, CDR2 FQGNSA. This CDR3 is 15 amino acids long.

The rearrangement links TRBV6-6 to TRBJ1-1; the D gene is possibly TRBD1 (5 bases). The ends were cut back, 2 bases at V and 1 base at J, with 11 bases in the middle. The CDR3 has 15 residues. CDR1 MNHNY and CDR2 SVGAGI come from the germline V gene (reference sequence). CDR3 sequence (DNA): TGTGCCAGCAGTTACCTCACGGGGGGGAACACTGAAGCTTTCTTT. This sequence encodes CASSYLTGGNTEAFF.

The J gene is TRBJ1-1, the V gene TRBV7-9, with no clear D. The CDR3 spans 15 residues. The germline gives CDR1 SEHNR, CDR2 FQNEAQ (reference sequence). V lost 4 bases and J 5 bases, leaving 17 bases between the germline ends. The CDR3 sequence: CASSSNIWHSTEAFF. The DNA of the CDR3 is TGTGCCAGCAGCTCTAATATCTGGCACTCTACTGAAGCTTTCTTT.

This clone was counted at least ten times. The rearrangement uses TRBV30 and TRBJ2-1, with a weak D call TRBD2 (6 bases). Trimming took off 0 bases at V and 0 bases at J, with 6 bases between the two ends. This CDR3 is built from 14 residues. The germline CDR1 and CDR2 sequences are GTSNPN and SVGIG (reference sequence). The CDR3 loop is CAWSVAGSYNEQFF. The CDR3 bases are TGTGCCTGGAGTGTAGCGGGCTCCTACAATGAGCAGTTCTTC.

Concerning this clone itself: A read error may account for a junction end that differs from germline. The chain joins TRBV7-7 to TRBJ1-2, with 10 nucleotides matching TRBD1. The CDR3 covers 14 residues. From germline, CDR1 is SSHAT and CDR2 FNYEAQ (reference sequence). CDR3 coding DNA: TGTGCTAGCAGCTTAGACAGGGGGCATCATGGCTACACCTTC. Translated, it gives CASSLDRGHHGYTF.

The chain employs TRBV12-2 and TRBJ2-7. TRBV12-2 is a documented pseudogene. The CDR3 is 12 residues long. The CDR3 nucleotides are TGTGCAAGTCGCGTAGGGGACTACGAGCAGTACTTC. The encoded protein is CASRVGDYEQYF.

The V gene is TRBV10-3, the J gene TRBJ2-7; D possibly matches TRBD1 or TRBD2 (5 bases each). The germline V and J ends were trimmed by 5 bases and 7 bases, with 9 bases remaining between them. The CDR3 sequence is 11 residues long. Germline V gives CDR1 ENHRY, CDR2 SYGVKD. The CDR3, as DNA: TGTGCCATCAGTCGGGACGAAGAGCAGTACTTC. Its protein is CAISRDEEQYF.

CDR3 nucleotides: TGTGCCAGCACAACCTCGACAGACGGCAATCAGCCCCAGCATTTT. Amino acid sequence: CASTTSTDGNQPQHF. The chain joins TRBV7-9 to TRBJ1-5; D may be TRBD1 (5 bases). The CDR3 totals 15 residues. CDR1 and CDR2 from the germline V gene are SEHNR and FQNEAQ (reference sequence). The V end was cut by 7 bases, the J end by 2 bases, with 15 bases between.

The chain joins TRBV14 to TRBJ1-2, with D unclear. The V end was cut by 0 bases, the J end by 5 bases, with 10 bases between. Germline values: CDR1 SGHDN, CDR2 FVKESK. The CDR3 consists of 14 residues. The CDR3 here is CASSQDGSWYGYTF. The CDR3 coding sequence is TGTGCCAGCAGCCAAGATGGATCGTGGTATGGCTACACCTTC.

This clone was counted a few times. The chain is built from TRBV6-6 and TRBJ1-2; 7 bases agree with TRBD1. Germline CDR1 MNHNY, CDR2 SVGAGI (reference sequence). V shed 6 bases and J 5 bases; nucleotides not matched to a gene: 6. This CDR3 region has 13 residues. Here the CDR3 DNA reads TGTGCCAGCAGCCAGGGGGTTAGTTATGGCTACACCTTC. This gives the protein CASSQGVSYGYTF.

J is TRBJ1-1 and V is TRBV7-8; TRBD1 is a possible D gene (6 bases). Between the trimmed V and J ends, which lost 2 bases and 7 bases, there was a span of 20 bases. Germline V gene data show CDR1 as SGHVS and CDR2 as FQNEAQ. CDR3 length: 16 residues. The CDR3 loop is CASSLSRNLVGGEAFF. CDR3 nucleotide sequence: TGTGCCAGCAGCTTATCGAGGAATCTAGTAGGGGGTGAAGCTTTCTTT.

This sequence joins TRBV6-5 and TRBJ2-7, with 8 positions matching TRBD2. V was pared by 6 bases and J by 4 bases, with 8 bases of the junction left unmatched. Germline V gives CDR1 MNHEY, CDR2 SVGAGI. CDR3 length equals 14 residues. Written as DNA, the CDR3 is TGTGCCAGCAGGCCACGGGGGGGGAGGTACGAGCAGTACTTC. It encodes CASRPRGGRYEQYF.

The J gene is TRBJ2-7, the V gene TRBV18; a weak D match, TRBD1 (6 bases). Trimming pared 2 bases from V and 4 bases from J, leaving 15 bases between. The CDR3 is 15 amino acids. Germline V lookup: CDR1 KGHSH, CDR2 LQKENI. The CDR3 sequence: CASSPRTGLGYEQYF. CDR3 bases: TGTGCCAGCTCACCAAGAACAGGGTTAGGGTACGAGCAGTACTTC.

V is TRBV7-3 and J is TRBJ1-3; 7 bases match TRBD1. CDR3 length equals 16 residues. V shed 0 bases, J shed 6 bases, and the junction held 8 bases outside the gene matches. Germline V gene lookup returns CDR1 SGHTA and CDR2 FQGTGA. CDR3 residues: CASSLTTRQGVNTIYF. In DNA, the CDR3 is TGTGCCAGCAGCTTAACGACGAGACAGGGTGTAAACACCATATATTTT. Complete variable domain (other parts from reference TRBV7-3 and TRBJ1-3): GAGVSQTPSNKVTEKGKYVELRCDPISGHTALYWYRQSLGQGPEFLIYFQGTGAADDSGLPNDRFFAVRPEGSVSTLKIQRTERGDSAVYLCASSLTTRQGVNTIYFGEGSWLTVV.

V is TRBV19 and J is TRBJ1-3; D ambiguous. The V end was cut by 7 bases, the J end by 3 bases, with 4 bases between. The CDR3 is made up of 11 amino acids. Germline loops: CDR1 LNHDA, CDR2 SQIVND (reference sequence). CDR3 nucleotides: TGTGCCAGTACGTTTGGAAACACCATATATTTT. Translated, it gives CASTFGNTIYF.

The rearrangement links TRBV6-1 to TRBJ1-2; weak D call: TRBD1 (6 bases). V lost 6 bases and J lost 5, with 19 bases in between. Germline-derived CDR1 and CDR2 are MNHNS and SASEGT. The CDR3 has 15 residues. The DNA for the CDR3 is TGTGCCAGCAGCGAACGAGGACAGTCCCATTATGGCTACACCTTC. Translating it yields CASSERGQSHYGYTF.

The sample holds a few counts of this clone. This chain links TRBV11-2 with TRBJ1-5; no definite D call. Germline V gene data show CDR1 as SGHAT and CDR2 as FQNNGV. Deletions cut 5 bases from V and 9 bases from J, with 14 bases between. There are 13 residues in the CDR3. In DNA, the CDR3 is TGTGCCAGCAGCCCGGAGGCGGGGAGGCCCCAGCATTTT. This translates into CASSPEAGRPQHF.

This CDR3 is CASSRYKDRGQGKFF. The CDR3 bases are TGTGCCAGCAGTCGCTACAAGGACAGGGGGCAAGGAAAGTTCTTC. The chain carries TRBV6-6 and TRBJ2-1; 11 bases align to TRBD1. The CDR3 runs 15 residues. After removal of 5 bases from V and 14 bases from J, the junction contained 14 bases not matched to a gene. Germline lookup yields CDR1 MNHNY and CDR2 SVGAGI (reference sequence).